Here is one T cell receptor beta chain with its context. Germline values: CDR1 MGHRA, CDR2 YSYEKL. Trimming cost V 0 bases and J 0 bases, with 6 bases left between them. This CDR3 contains 14 residues. Clones were read by immunoSEQ multiplex PCR, and TCRdb kept only the in-frame ones, dropping some. The repertoire holds roughly 87,000 clones, with 85% to 95% as singletons. The data derive from a study of T cell changes during pregnancy in multiple sclerosis. The TCR sequence derives from a female donor in good health, enrolled as a control in a pregnancy study. The chain couples TRBV4-1 to TRBJ2-7; no clear D gene. The specimen comprised peripheral blood, sampled in the third trimester of pregnancy. The CDR3 nucleotides are TGCGCCAGCAGCCAAGATCACGGCTCCTACGAGCAGTACTTC. Its translation is CASSQDHGSYEQYF.